This T cell receptor beta chain was recorded in a study of T cell repertoires in cytomegalovirus infection. The overall study: Matching HLA type, along with CMV infection, was indicated by public TCR beta signatures.

Study-wide results and caveats: Summed frequency of shared TCR beta families picked out CMV carriers who also had the relevant HLA. In two of eight donors, the top clonotype was HLA-C-restricted CMV-specific.

This clonotype appeared a few times. The target antigen is unknown. TCRdb re-called the reads with MiXCR, one entry per CDR3 protein. The repertoire holds 160,000 or so distinct CDR3 sequences, with roughly a quarter as singletons. Trimming took off 5 bases at V and 6 bases at J, with 17 bases between the two ends. This CDR3 spans 14 amino acids. V is TRBV12-3 or TRBV12-4 and J is TRBJ2-7; D may correspond to TRBD1 or TRBD2 (5 bases each). This clonotype was sampled from a human donor in good health (CMV status not recorded). Some clones in this sample may be carry-over from other donors' samples. Source material: PBMCs. The CDR3 DNA follows: TGTGCCAGCAGTCCGGGACGCCAGGTGTCCGAGCAGTACTTC. This gives the protein CASSPGRQVSEQYF.